A selection of T cell receptor beta chains follows, all from one sample in a study of blood T cell repertoires in COVID-19. Assay used: immunoSEQ multiplex PCR; TCRdb lists only in-frame clones, some missing. The sample has under 250,000 clones, about 85% seen once. The sequencing sample was made of peripheral blood. These receptors originate from a woman of 80 years or more with acute or convalescent COVID-19. The CDR3 runs from the conserved cysteine through the conserved F or W. A D gene is named only where the DNA matches it firmly. A row's size may be missing; if present it is once, few, many or a size class.

d_gene: NA; v_gene: TRBV19; abundance: NA; j_gene: TRBJ1-1; CDR3nt: TGTGCCAGTAGGACCAGGGGAACCACTGAAGCTTTCTTT; CDR3aa: CASRTRGTTEAFF
d_gene: NA; v_gene: TRBV3-1/TRBV3-2; abundance: few; j_gene: TRBJ1-3; CDR3nt: TGTGCCAGCAGCCAAGCAGGGGCTGGAAACACCATATATTTT; CDR3aa: CASSQAGAGNTIYF
d_gene: NA; v_gene: TRBV3-1/TRBV3-2; abundance: NA; j_gene: TRBJ1-5; CDR3nt: TGTGCCAGCAGCCAAGTGACAGGCAATCAGCCCCAGCATTTT; CDR3aa: CASSQVTGNQPQHF
d_gene: NA; v_gene: TRBV5-1; abundance: NA; j_gene: TRBJ1-2; CDR3nt: TGCGCCAGCAGCTTGGAGGGGGACTATGGCTACACCTTC; CDR3aa: CASSLEGDYGYTF
d_gene: NA; v_gene: TRBV2; abundance: NA; j_gene: TRBJ1-4; CDR3nt: TGTGCCAGCAGTACAGGGACCACTAATGAAAAACTGTTTTTT; CDR3aa: CASSTGTTNEKLFF
d_gene: NA; v_gene: TRBV5-1; abundance: NA; j_gene: TRBJ1-5; CDR3nt: TGCGCCCCAGCAGGCCGAAGCAATCAGCCCCAGCATTTT; CDR3aa: CAPAGRSNQPQHF
d_gene: NA; v_gene: TRBV19; abundance: NA; j_gene: TRBJ1-2; CDR3nt: TGTGCCAGTAGGGGACTTGACAGCTCCTATGGCTACACCTTC; CDR3aa: CASRGLDSSYGYTF
d_gene: NA; v_gene: TRBV19; abundance: NA; j_gene: TRBJ2-4; CDR3nt: TGTGCCAGTAGTACCACTTTGGTAGCCAAAAACATTCAGTACTTC; CDR3aa: CASSTTLVAKNIQYF
d_gene: TRBD2; v_gene: TRBV19; abundance: NA; j_gene: TRBJ2-5; CDR3nt: TGTGCCAGTAGTATCAGACAACCGGGACTAGCGACAAAAGAGACCCAGTACTTC; CDR3aa: CASSIRQPGLATKETQYF
d_gene: TRBD1; v_gene: TRBV19; abundance: NA; j_gene: TRBJ1-5; CDR3nt: TGTGCCAGCAGTACAGGGGGCGGGAGCAATCAGCCCCAGCATTTT; CDR3aa: CASSTGGGSNQPQHF
d_gene: TRBD2; v_gene: TRBV14; abundance: few; j_gene: TRBJ2-7; CDR3nt: TGTGCCAGCAGCCAGTCACTAGCGGCGTCCTACGAGCAGTACTTC; CDR3aa: CASSQSLAASYEQYF
d_gene: TRBD2; v_gene: TRBV23-1; abundance: once; j_gene: TRBJ2-2; CDR3nt: TGCGCCAGCAGTCCGTCCGGCGGGGGGAACACCGGGGAGCTGTTTTTT; CDR3aa: CASSPSGGGNTGELFF
d_gene: TRBD1; v_gene: TRBV2; abundance: few; j_gene: TRBJ2-1; CDR3nt: TGTGCCAGCAGCAGCTCCCGGACAGGGTCTAATGAGCAGTTCTTC; CDR3aa: CASSSSRTGSNEQFF
d_gene: NA; v_gene: TRBV29-1; abundance: NA; j_gene: TRBJ2-2; CDR3nt: TGCAGCGTTGCTTTCGGGGCGAACACCGGGGAGCTGTTTTTT; CDR3aa: CSVAFGANTGELFF
d_gene: TRBD1; v_gene: TRBV29-1; abundance: NA; j_gene: TRBJ2-3; CDR3nt: TGCAGCGTTGAAGGGACAGGGACGGGAACAGATACGCAGTATTTT; CDR3aa: CSVEGTGTGTDTQYF
d_gene: NA; v_gene: TRBV19; abundance: NA; j_gene: TRBJ2-3; CDR3nt: TGTGCCAGTAGTATAGATTTACAGACGCAGTATTTT; CDR3aa: CASSIDLQTQYF
d_gene: NA; v_gene: TRBV6-5; abundance: few; j_gene: TRBJ1-2; CDR3nt: TGTGCCAGCAGTTACCAGGGCTATGGCTACACCTTC; CDR3aa: CASSYQGYGYTF
d_gene: NA; v_gene: TRBV19; abundance: NA; j_gene: TRBJ1-6; CDR3nt: TGTGCCAGCGCTAACCCGGGAGTCATCGGTTCACCCCTCCACTTT; CDR3aa: CASANPGVIGSPLHF
d_gene: TRBD1; v_gene: TRBV12-5; abundance: NA; j_gene: TRBJ1-1; CDR3nt: TGTGCTAGTGGGACTTGGAGACAGGGGAAGGCTGAAGCTTTCTTT; CDR3aa: CASGTWRQGKAEAFF
d_gene: TRBD2; v_gene: TRBV4-2; abundance: NA; j_gene: TRBJ2-1; CDR3nt: TGTGCCAGCAGCCAGTGGGCAGCGGGAGGGCCTAGTGAGCAGTTCTTC; CDR3aa: CASSQWAAGGPSEQFF
d_gene: TRBD2; v_gene: TRBV24-1; abundance: NA; j_gene: TRBJ2-7; CDR3nt: TGTGCCACCAGTGGGCGAGGAGCGGGAGGAACCTACGAGCAGTACTTC; CDR3aa: CATSGRGAGGTYEQYF
d_gene: TRBD1; v_gene: TRBV6-5; abundance: NA; j_gene: TRBJ2-6; CDR3nt: TGTGCCAGCAGTATCAGGGGGCCAGGGGCCAACGTCCTGACTTTC; CDR3aa: CASSIRGPGANVLTF
d_gene: TRBD1; v_gene: TRBV27; abundance: NA; j_gene: TRBJ1-2; CDR3nt: TGTGCCAGCAGTTTAAACAGGGGGGCGGGGGGCTACACCTTC; CDR3aa: CASSLNRGAGGYTF
d_gene: NA; v_gene: TRBV19; abundance: once; j_gene: TRBJ1-6; CDR3nt: TGTGCCAGTAGTAACGGAGGGTTCTACTCACCCCTCCACTTT; CDR3aa: CASSNGGFYSPLHF
d_gene: NA; v_gene: TRBV6-5; abundance: once; j_gene: TRBJ2-3; CDR3nt: TGTGCCAGCAGCCCAATAAACAGGGCAGATACGCAGTATTTT; CDR3aa: CASSPINRADTQYF
d_gene: NA; v_gene: TRBV5-6; abundance: NA; j_gene: TRBJ1-1; CDR3nt: TGTGCCAGCAGCTTGGGGTTGGGGGGCACTGAAGCTTTCTTT; CDR3aa: CASSLGLGGTEAFF
d_gene: TRBD2; v_gene: TRBV5-1; abundance: NA; j_gene: TRBJ2-3; CDR3nt: TGCGCCAGCAGCTTAGGACTAGCGGGAGGCGATACGCAGTATTTT; CDR3aa: CASSLGLAGGDTQYF
d_gene: TRBD1; v_gene: TRBV18; abundance: NA; j_gene: TRBJ2-2; CDR3nt: TGTGCCAGCTCAATTACAGGGGGCCGTGCCGGGGAGCTGTTTTTT; CDR3aa: CASSITGGRAGELFF
d_gene: TRBD1; v_gene: TRBV3-1/TRBV3-2; abundance: NA; j_gene: TRBJ1-4; CDR3nt: TGTGCCAGCAGCCACGGGGACAGGGGGAATGAAAAACTGTTTTTT; CDR3aa: CASSHGDRGNEKLFF
d_gene: NA; v_gene: TRBV11-2; abundance: NA; j_gene: TRBJ2-1; CDR3nt: TGTGCCAGCAGCTCCCCTATTCCCGGCAGGGGCAACTACAATGAGCAGTTCTTC; CDR3aa: CASSSPIPGRGNYNEQFF
d_gene: NA; v_gene: TRBV19; abundance: once; j_gene: TRBJ2-7; CDR3nt: TGTGCCAGTAGTAGCGGGAACGAGCAGTACTTC; CDR3aa: CASSSGNEQYF
d_gene: NA; v_gene: TRBV19; abundance: NA; j_gene: TRBJ1-5; CDR3nt: TGTGCCAGTAGTATAGAGACAGGAGATCAGCCCCAGCATTTT; CDR3aa: CASSIETGDQPQHF
d_gene: NA; v_gene: TRBV6-6; abundance: NA; j_gene: TRBJ2-7; CDR3nt: TGTGCCAGCAGCCAAGACAGGAGGACTTACGAGCAGTACTTC; CDR3aa: CASSQDRRTYEQYF
d_gene: NA; v_gene: TRBV5-1; abundance: NA; j_gene: TRBJ1-4; CDR3nt: TGCGCCAGCTCCAGCGGGCGGCAGGGTGGGGCAACTAATGAAAAACTGTTTTTT; CDR3aa: CASSSGRQGGATNEKLFF
d_gene: NA; v_gene: TRBV20-1; abundance: NA; j_gene: TRBJ1-1; CDR3nt: TGCAGTGCCGCCCCAGTTACTGAAGCTTTCTTT; CDR3aa: CSAAPVTEAFF
d_gene: NA; v_gene: TRBV5-6; abundance: NA; j_gene: TRBJ2-5; CDR3nt: TGTGCCAGCAGCTTTTGGGGGCGGGAGACCCAGTACTTC; CDR3aa: CASSFWGRETQYF
d_gene: TRBD1; v_gene: TRBV2; abundance: NA; j_gene: TRBJ2-3; CDR3nt: TGTGCCAGCAGTATCCCGAACCCGGGACAGAGCACAGATACGCAGTATTTT; CDR3aa: CASSIPNPGQSTDTQYF
d_gene: NA; v_gene: TRBV5-6; abundance: NA; j_gene: TRBJ1-3; CDR3nt: TGTGCCAGCAGCTACTCCGGGAGCCGAAACACCATATATTTT; CDR3aa: CASSYSGSRNTIYF
d_gene: NA; v_gene: TRBV18; abundance: once; j_gene: TRBJ2-5; CDR3nt: TGTGCCAGCTCACGAGGCCAAGAGACCCAGTACTTC; CDR3aa: CASSRGQETQYF
d_gene: NA; v_gene: TRBV11-3; abundance: once; j_gene: TRBJ2-3; CDR3nt: TGTGCCAGCAGCATCGGACAGACAGATACGCAGTATTTT; CDR3aa: CASSIGQTDTQYF